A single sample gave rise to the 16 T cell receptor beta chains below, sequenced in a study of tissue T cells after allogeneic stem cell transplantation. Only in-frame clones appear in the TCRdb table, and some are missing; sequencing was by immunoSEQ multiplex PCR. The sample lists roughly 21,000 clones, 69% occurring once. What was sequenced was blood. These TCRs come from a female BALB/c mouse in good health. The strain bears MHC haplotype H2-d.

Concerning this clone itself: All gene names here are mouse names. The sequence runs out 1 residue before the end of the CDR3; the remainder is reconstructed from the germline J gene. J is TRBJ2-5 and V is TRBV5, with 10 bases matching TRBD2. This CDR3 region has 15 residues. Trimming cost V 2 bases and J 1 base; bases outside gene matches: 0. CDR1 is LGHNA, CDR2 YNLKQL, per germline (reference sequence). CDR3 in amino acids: CASSQLGGHQDTQYF. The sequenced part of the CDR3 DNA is TGTGCCAGCAGCCAACTGGGGGGGCACCAAGACACCCAGTAC.

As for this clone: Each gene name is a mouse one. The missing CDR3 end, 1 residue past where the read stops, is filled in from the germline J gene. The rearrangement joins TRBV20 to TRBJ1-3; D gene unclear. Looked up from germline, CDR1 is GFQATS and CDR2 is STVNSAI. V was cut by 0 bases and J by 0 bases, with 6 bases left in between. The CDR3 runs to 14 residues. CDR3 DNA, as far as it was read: TGTGGTGCTAGGGATGTGACTTCTGGAAATACGCTCTAT. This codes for CGARDVTSGNTLY. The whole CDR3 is CGARDVTSGNTLYF.

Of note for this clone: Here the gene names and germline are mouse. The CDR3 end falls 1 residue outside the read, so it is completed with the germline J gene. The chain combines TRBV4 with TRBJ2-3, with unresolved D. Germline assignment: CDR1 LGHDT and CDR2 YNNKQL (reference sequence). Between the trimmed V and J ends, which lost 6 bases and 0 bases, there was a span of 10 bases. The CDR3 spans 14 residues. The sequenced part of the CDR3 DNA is TGTGCCAGCAGGCACAGATCTAGTGCAGAAACGCTGTAT. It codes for CASRHRSSAETLY. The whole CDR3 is CASRHRSSAETLYF.

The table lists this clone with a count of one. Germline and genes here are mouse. CDR3 loop: CASSQDRTGSYEQYF. CDR3 bases read: TGTGCCAGCAGCCAAGATCGGACAGGCTCCTATGAACAGTAC. The V call is TRBV2, the J call TRBJ2-7, with 7 nucleotides matching TRBD1. From the germline J gene comes the end of the CDR3, since the read stops 1 residue before it. The CDR3 consists of 15 residues. From germline, CDR1 is LGHNA and CDR2 YSYQKL. V gave up 0 bases and J gave up 0 bases; unmatched junction bases: 2.

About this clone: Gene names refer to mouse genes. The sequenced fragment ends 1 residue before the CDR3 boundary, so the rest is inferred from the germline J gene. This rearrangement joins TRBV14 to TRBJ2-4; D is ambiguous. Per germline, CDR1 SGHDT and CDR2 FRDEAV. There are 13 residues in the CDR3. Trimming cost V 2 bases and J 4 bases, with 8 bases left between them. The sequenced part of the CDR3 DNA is TGTGCCAGCAGTTTGGGAACAGAAAACACCTTGTAC. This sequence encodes CASSLGTENTLY. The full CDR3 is CASSLGTENTLYF.

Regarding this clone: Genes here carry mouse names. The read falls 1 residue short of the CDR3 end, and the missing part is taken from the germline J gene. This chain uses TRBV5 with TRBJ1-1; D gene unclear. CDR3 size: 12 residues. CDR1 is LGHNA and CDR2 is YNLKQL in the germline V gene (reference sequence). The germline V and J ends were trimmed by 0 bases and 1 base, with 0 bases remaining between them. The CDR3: CASSQENTEVFF. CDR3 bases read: TGTGCCAGCAGCCAAGAAAACACAGAAGTCTTC.

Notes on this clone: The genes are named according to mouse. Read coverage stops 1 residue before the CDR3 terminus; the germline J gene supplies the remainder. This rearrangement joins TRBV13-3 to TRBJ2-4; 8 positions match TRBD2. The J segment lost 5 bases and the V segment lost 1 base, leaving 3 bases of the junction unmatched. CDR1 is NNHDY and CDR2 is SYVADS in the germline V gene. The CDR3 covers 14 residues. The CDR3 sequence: CASSDSGGGNTLYF. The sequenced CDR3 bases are TGTGCCAGCAGTGATAGTGGGGGGGGAAACACCTTGTAC.

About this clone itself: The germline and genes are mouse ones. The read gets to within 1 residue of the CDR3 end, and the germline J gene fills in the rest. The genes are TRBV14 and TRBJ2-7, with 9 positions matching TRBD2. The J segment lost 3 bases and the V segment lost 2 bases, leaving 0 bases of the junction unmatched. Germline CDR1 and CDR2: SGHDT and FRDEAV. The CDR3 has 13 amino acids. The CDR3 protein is CASSLLGGYEQYF. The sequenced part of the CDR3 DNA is TGTGCCAGCAGTTTACTGGGGGGCTATGAACAGTAC.

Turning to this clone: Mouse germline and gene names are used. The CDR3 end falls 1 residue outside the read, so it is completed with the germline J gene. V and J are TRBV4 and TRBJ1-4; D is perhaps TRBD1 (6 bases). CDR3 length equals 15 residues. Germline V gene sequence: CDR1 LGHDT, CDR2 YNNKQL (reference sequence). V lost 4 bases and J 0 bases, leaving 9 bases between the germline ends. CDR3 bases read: TGTGCCAGCAGCTTCGGGACAATTTCCAACGAAAGATTATTT. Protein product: CASSFGTISNERLF. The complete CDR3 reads CASSFGTISNERLFF.

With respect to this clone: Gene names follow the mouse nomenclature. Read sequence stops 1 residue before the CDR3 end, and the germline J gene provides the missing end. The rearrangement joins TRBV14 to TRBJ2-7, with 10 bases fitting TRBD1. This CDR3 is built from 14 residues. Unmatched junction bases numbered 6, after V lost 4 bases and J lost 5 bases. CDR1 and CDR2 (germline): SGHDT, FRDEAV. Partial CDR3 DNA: TGTGCCAGCAGTCGTCCCGGGACAGGGGATGAACAGTAC. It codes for CASSRPGTGDEQY. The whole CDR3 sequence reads CASSRPGTGDEQYF.

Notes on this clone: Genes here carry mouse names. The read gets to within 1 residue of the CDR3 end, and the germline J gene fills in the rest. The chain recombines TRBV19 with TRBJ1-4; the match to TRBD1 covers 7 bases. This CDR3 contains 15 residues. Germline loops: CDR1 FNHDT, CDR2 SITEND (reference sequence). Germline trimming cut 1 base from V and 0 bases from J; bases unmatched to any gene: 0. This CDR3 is CASSIQGVSNERLFF. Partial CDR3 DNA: TGTGCCAGCAGTATACAGGGGGTTTCCAACGAAAGATTATTT.

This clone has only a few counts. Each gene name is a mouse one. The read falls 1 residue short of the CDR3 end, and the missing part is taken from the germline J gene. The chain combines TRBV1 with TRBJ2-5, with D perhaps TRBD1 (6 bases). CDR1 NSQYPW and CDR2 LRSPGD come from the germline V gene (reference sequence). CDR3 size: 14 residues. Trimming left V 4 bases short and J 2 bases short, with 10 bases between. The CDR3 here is CTCSVSGAQDTQYF. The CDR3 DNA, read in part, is TGCACCTGCAGTGTCTCAGGGGCCCAAGACACCCAGTAC.

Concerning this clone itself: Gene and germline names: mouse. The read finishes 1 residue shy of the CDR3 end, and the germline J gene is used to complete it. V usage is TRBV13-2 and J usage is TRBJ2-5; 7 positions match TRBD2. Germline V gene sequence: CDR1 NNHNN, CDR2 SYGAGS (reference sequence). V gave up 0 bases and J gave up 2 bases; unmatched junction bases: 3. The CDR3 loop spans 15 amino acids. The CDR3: CASGDALGVQDTQYF. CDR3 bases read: TGTGCCAGCGGTGATGCCCTGGGGGTCCAAGACACCCAGTAC.

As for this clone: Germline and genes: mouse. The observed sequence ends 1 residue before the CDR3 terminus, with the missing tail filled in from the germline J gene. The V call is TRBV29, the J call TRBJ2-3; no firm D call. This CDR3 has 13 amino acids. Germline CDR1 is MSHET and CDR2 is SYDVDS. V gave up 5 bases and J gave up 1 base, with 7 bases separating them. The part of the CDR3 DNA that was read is TGTGCTAGCAGTAAAACAGGTGCAGAAACGCTGTAT. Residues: CASSKTGAETLY. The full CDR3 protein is CASSKTGAETLYF.

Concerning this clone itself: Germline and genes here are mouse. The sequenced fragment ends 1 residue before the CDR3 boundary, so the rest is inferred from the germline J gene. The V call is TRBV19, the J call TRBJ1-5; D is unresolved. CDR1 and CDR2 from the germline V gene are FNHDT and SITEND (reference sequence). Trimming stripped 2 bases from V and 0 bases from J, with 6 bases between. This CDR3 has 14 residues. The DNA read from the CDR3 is TGTGCCAGCAGTATGTCAAATAACAACCAGGCTCCGCTT. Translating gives CASSMSNNNQAPL. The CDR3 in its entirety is CASSMSNNNQAPLF.

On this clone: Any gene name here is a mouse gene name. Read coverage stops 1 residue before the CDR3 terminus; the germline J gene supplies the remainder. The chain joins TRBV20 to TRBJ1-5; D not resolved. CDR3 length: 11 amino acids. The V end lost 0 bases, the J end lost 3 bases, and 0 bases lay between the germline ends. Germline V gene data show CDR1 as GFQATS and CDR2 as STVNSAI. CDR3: CGARDNQAPLF. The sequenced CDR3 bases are TGTGGTGCTAGGGACAACCAGGCTCCGCTT.